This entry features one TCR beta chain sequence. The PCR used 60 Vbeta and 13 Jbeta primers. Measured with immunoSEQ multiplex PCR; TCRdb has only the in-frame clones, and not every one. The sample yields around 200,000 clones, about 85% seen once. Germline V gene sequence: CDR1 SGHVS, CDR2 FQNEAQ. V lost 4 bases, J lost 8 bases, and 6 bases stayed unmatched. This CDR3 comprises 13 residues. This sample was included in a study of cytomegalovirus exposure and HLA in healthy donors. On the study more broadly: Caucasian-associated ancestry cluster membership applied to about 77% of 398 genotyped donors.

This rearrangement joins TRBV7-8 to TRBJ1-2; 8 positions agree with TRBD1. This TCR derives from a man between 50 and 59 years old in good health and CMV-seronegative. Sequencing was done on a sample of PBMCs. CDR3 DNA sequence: TGTGCCAGCAGCTCAGACAGGGGTGGGGGCTACACCTTC. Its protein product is CASSSDRGGGYTF. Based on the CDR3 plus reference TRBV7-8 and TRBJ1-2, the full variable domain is GAGVSQSPRYKVAKRGQDVALRCDPISGHVSLFWYQQALGQGPEFLTYFQNEAQLDKSGLPSDRFFAERPEGSVSTLKIQRTQQEDSAVYLCASSSDRGGGYTFGSGTRLTVV.